A selection of T cell receptor beta chains follows, all from one sample in a study of regulatory T cells in long-lasting Graves disease. TCRdb re-called the multiplex PCR reads with MiXCR, one entry per CDR3 protein. The data hold hundreds of thousands of distinct CDR3 sequences, with about a sixth observed a single time. Another study also made use of these data, one on T cells in Graves' hyperthyroidism and ophthalmopathy.

Sample: peripheral blood mononuclear cells (PBMCs), taken at new diagnosis, from a patient treated with antithyroid drugs. Receptor source: a man aged 35-49 years with Graves disease. Each CDR3 is given with its conserved first and last residue. D genes are given only for firm matches. Only part of the rows carry a size: once, few, many, or a class if the clone is expanded.

D: -; size: -; J: TRBJ1-3; length: 15; V: TRBV19; DNA: TGTGCCAGTAGTGGACGGACGGACTCTGGAAACACCATATATTTT; CDR3: CASSGRTDSGNTIYF
D: -; size: many; J: TRBJ2-3; length: 16; V: TRBV24-1; DNA: TGTGCCACCAGTGATGCAGGTTTTGCTAGCACAGATACGCAGTATTTT; CDR3: CATSDAGFASTDTQYF
D: -; size: few; J: TRBJ2-5; length: 15; V: TRBV18; DNA: TGTGCCAGCTCACCACGAGTAAGGAACAGGGAGACCCAGTACTTC; CDR3: CASSPRVRNRETQYF
D: -; size: -; J: TRBJ1-2; length: 14; V: TRBV5-1; DNA: TGCGCCAGCAGCATAACAGGGTCTCTTGGTGGCTACACCTTC; CDR3: CASSITGSLGGYTF
D: -; size: -; J: TRBJ2-2; length: 14; V: TRBV7-2; DNA: TGTGCCAGCAGCTTTAGCCCCCACACCGGGGAGCTGTTTTTT; CDR3: CASSFSPHTGELFF
D: -; size: many; J: TRBJ2-7; length: 10; V: TRBV27; DNA: TGTGCCAGCAACCGACAGCCGCAGTACTTC; CDR3: CASNRQPQYF
D: -; size: -; J: TRBJ1-2; length: 16; V: TRBV7-2; DNA: TGTGCCAGCAGCTTAGATTCGTGGGGGGCGCAGATTGGCTACACCTTC; CDR3: CASSLDSWGAQIGYTF
D: TRBD2; size: few; J: TRBJ2-2; length: 16; V: TRBV9; DNA: TGTGCCAGCAGCGTATCAGCGGGGGCGAACACCGGGGAGCTGTTTTTT; CDR3: CASSVSAGANTGELFF
D: TRBD1; size: many; J: TRBJ2-7; length: 16; V: TRBV5-1; DNA: TGCGCCAGCAGCGGGCTAACAGGGGGCGCGGTCTACGAGCAGTACTTC; CDR3: CASSGLTGGAVYEQYF
D: -; size: many; J: TRBJ2-1; length: 12; V: TRBV3-1; DNA: TGTGCCAGCAGCCAGTATTGGGGGGAGCAGTTCTTC; CDR3: CASSQYWGEQFF
D: -; size: many; J: TRBJ2-6; length: 16; V: TRBV27; DNA: TGTGCCAGCAGTTTATTAGCGACCTCTGGGGCCAACGTCCTGACTTTC; CDR3: CASSLLATSGANVLTF
D: TRBD1; size: many; J: TRBJ1-1; length: 16; V: TRBV6-5; DNA: TGTGCCAGCAGTTACCCTACGACAGGGTCGGGCACTGAAGCTTTCTTT; CDR3: CASSYPTTGSGTEAFF
D: TRBD2; size: few; J: TRBJ2-5; length: 14; V: TRBV7-2; DNA: TGTGCCAGCAGCTCCGGACTAGCGGGGGGCCCGGATTACTTC; CDR3: CASSSGLAGGPDYF
D: -; size: many; J: TRBJ2-1; length: 14; V: TRBV7-2; DNA: TGTGCCAGCAGCCTAGCACCTTCATCCGATGAGCAGTTCTTC; CDR3: CASSLAPSSDEQFF
D: -; size: many; J: TRBJ1-2; length: 15; V: TRBV5-1; DNA: TGCGCCAGCAGCTTCGGAGGAGTCTTTTCCTATGGCTACACCTTC; CDR3: CASSFGGVFSYGYTF
D: TRBD2; size: many; J: TRBJ2-5; length: 14; V: TRBV3-1; DNA: TGTGCCAGCAGCCCAAAAACTAGCGGGGGGTCCCCGTACTTC; CDR3: CASSPKTSGGSPYF
D: -; size: few; J: TRBJ2-3; length: 17; V: TRBV19; DNA: TGTGCCAGTAGTACCGGACTGGCGGGGCTTAGCACAGATACGCAGTATTTT; CDR3: CASSTGLAGLSTDTQYF
D: -; size: many; J: TRBJ1-5; length: 16; V: TRBV11-2; DNA: TGTGCCAGCAGCCCCCCGAGGACTTATAGCAATCAGCCCCAGCATTTT; CDR3: CASSPPRTYSNQPQHF
D: -; size: many; J: TRBJ1-1; length: 15; V: TRBV28; DNA: TGTGCCAGCAGTTTAGGGGGGGGACCTAACACTGAAGCTTTCTTT; CDR3: CASSLGGGPNTEAFF
D: TRBD1; size: many; J: TRBJ2-7; length: 15; V: TRBV28; DNA: TGTGCCAGCAGAGACCCGGGACAGGGACGCGCCGAGCAGTACTTC; CDR3: CASRDPGQGRAEQYF
D: -; size: few; J: TRBJ2-2; length: 14; V: TRBV14; DNA: TGTGCCAGCAGCCAAGAATGGGGGAGTCGGGAGCTGTTTTTT; CDR3: CASSQEWGSRELFF
D: -; size: many; J: TRBJ1-1; length: 13; V: TRBV2; DNA: TGTGCCAGCAGTGAACGCCAGAACACTGAAGCTTTCTTT; CDR3: CASSERQNTEAFF
D: TRBD1; size: few; J: TRBJ2-7; length: 13; V: TRBV25-1; DNA: TGTGCCAGCGCCCCGGGACAGGGCTACGAGCAGTACTTC; CDR3: CASAPGQGYEQYF
D: -; size: many; J: TRBJ2-7; length: 12; V: TRBV7-9; DNA: TGTGCCAGCAGTCACAACAGTTACGAGCAGTACTTC; CDR3: CASSHNSYEQYF